The subject of this entry is one T cell receptor (beta chain). The data originate from a study of T-cell reconstitution after alpha-beta-depleted transplantation in children. The CDR3 is made up of 13 amino acids. Trimming at V came to 11 bases and at J to 2 bases, leaving 5 bases not matched to a gene. The V gene's germline CDR1 is SNHLY and CDR2 FYNNEI. The library targeted TCRbeta and was prepared with unique molecular identifiers. MiXCR, run by TCRdb on the PCR reads, gives a single entry per CDR3 protein. The sample has about 460,000 distinct CDR3 sequences, around an eighth seen once. This clonotype was obtained from a human donor who donated a stem cell graft to a child with combined immunodeficiency. The sample consisted of PBMCs from the stem cell graft donor, taken from the stem cell graft. This rearrangement joins TRBV2 to TRBJ2-2; TRBD1 matches at 7 bases. The DNA for the CDR3 is TGTGCCCTCGGGACAGCAAACACCGGGGAGCTGTTTTTT. Residues: CALGTANTGELFF.